The 30 T cell receptor beta chains given below trace back to one sample, sequenced in a study of OX40 agonist ivuxolimab in advanced cancers. Sequencing used immunoSEQ multiplex PCR; TCRdb keeps in-frame clones, though not all of them. The sample has about 32,000 clones; around nine tenths are singletons. This specimen consisted of CD4+ or CD8+ T cells sorted from blood, obtained in a trial of the OX40 agonist ivuxolimab. The receptors here all came from an adult with an advanced solid tumor such as melanoma, head and neck, liver or kidney cancer.

CDR3 in DNA: TGTGCCAGTAGTATTACGGGACAGGGAACAGTCGAGCAGTACTTC. Translating it yields CASSITGQGTVEQYF. The V call is TRBV19, the J call TRBJ2-7; 9 bases line up with TRBD1. This CDR3 comprises 15 residues. V was clipped by 3 bases and J by 6 bases; unmatched bases: 9. Germline V gene lookup returns CDR1 LNHDA and CDR2 SQIVND (reference sequence).

The gene calls are TRBV7-9 and TRBJ2-7; TRBD2 matches at 8 bases. The CDR3 runs to 16 residues. The germline V gene has CDR1 SEHNR and CDR2 FQNEAQ (reference sequence). The ends lost 6 bases at V and 2 bases at J; junction bases unmatched: 12. DNA for the CDR3: TGTGCCAGCAGTACCGAAGCGGGAGAGCTCGCCTACGAGCAGTACTTC. This encodes CASSTEAGELAYEQYF. The full variable domain, with the rest looked up from reference TRBV7-9 and TRBJ2-7, is DTGVSQNPRHKITKRGQNVTFRCDPISEHNRLYWYRQTLGQGPEFLTYFQNEAQLEKSRLLSDRFSAERPKGSFSTLEIQRTEQGDSAMYLCASSTEAGELAYEQYFGPGTRLTVT.

The chain has TRBV9 and TRBJ2-7, with D perhaps TRBD2 (5 bases). Germline-derived CDR1 and CDR2 are SGDLS and YYNGEE. Trimming left V 4 bases short and J 5 bases short, with 10 bases between. The length of the CDR3 is 12 residues. CDR3 sequence: CASSSGNHEQYF. Written as DNA, the CDR3 is TGTGCCAGCAGCTCGGGAAATCACGAGCAGTACTTC.

This clone appeared a single time. This sequence joins TRBV27 and TRBJ2-3; D assignment may be TRBD1 or TRBD2 (5 bases each). Germline CDR1 MNHEY, CDR2 SMNVEV (reference sequence). Trimming took 8 bases from V and 0 from J, leaving 24 bases between them. This CDR3 has 18 amino acids. This CDR3 reads CASGPFEGTSSSTDTQYF. CDR3 sequence (DNA): TGTGCCAGCGGTCCTTTCGAAGGGACGTCTTCTAGCACAGATACGCAGTATTTT.

The rearrangement uses TRBV7-2 and TRBJ2-3, with 10 nucleotides matching TRBD2. The germline V gene encodes CDR1 SGHTA and CDR2 FQGNSA. Trimming at V came to 7 bases and at J to 0 bases, leaving 4 bases not matched to a gene. This CDR3 comprises 15 residues. CDR3 nucleotide sequence: TGTGCCAGCACGCTTAGCGGGGGGAGCACAGATACGCAGTATTTT. Residues: CASTLSGGSTDTQYF.

V gene TRBV27 combines with J gene TRBJ1-1; D is uncertain. V lost 0 bases and J 8 bases, leaving 16 bases between the germline ends. Germline V gives CDR1 MNHEY, CDR2 SMNVEV (reference sequence). CDR3 size: 15 residues. CDR3 nucleotides: TGTGCCAGCAGTTTATCCCCGGGTGGTCCGGTAGAAGCTTTCTTT. This encodes CASSLSPGGPVEAFF.

This sequence joins TRBV19 and TRBJ2-7; 7 bases are shared with TRBD1. CDR1 LNHDA and CDR2 SQIVND come from the germline V gene (reference sequence). This CDR3 contains 15 residues. V trimming: 3 bases; J trimming: 0 bases; junction bases outside the gene matches: 5. CDR3 sequence: CASSIFAGGSYEQYF. For the CDR3, the DNA is TGTGCCAGTAGTATCTTTGCAGGGGGCTCCTACGAGCAGTACTTC.

A few counts support this clone. This sequence joins TRBV6-6 and TRBJ1-1; D unclear. V lost 7 bases, J lost 1 base, and 13 bases lay in between. Germline lookup yields CDR1 MNHNY and CDR2 SVGAGI (reference sequence). This CDR3 region has 14 residues. CDR3 in DNA: TGTGCCAGCACCCTACGGGCCAGGAACACTGAAGCTTTCTTT. Translation gives CASTLRARNTEAFF.

This chain uses TRBV5-6 with TRBJ2-2; 14 nucleotides align to TRBD2. This CDR3 has 18 residues. Germline CDR1 is SGHDT and CDR2 is YYEEEE. J lost 4 bases, V lost 4 bases, and 9 bases had no gene match. The CDR3 region has the DNA TGTGCCAGCAGCATGGGACTAGCGGGGGCGCCTGGCACCGGGGAGCTGTTTTTT. This translates into CASSMGLAGAPGTGELFF.

This clone showed up just once. The chain couples TRBV9 to TRBJ1-3; TRBD1 matches 10 bases. This CDR3 region has 16 residues. CDR1 and CDR2 (germline): SGDLS, YYNGEE. J was trimmed by 4 bases and V by 4 bases; bases with no gene match: 8. For the CDR3, the DNA is TGTGCCAGCAGCATAATGGACAGGGGGTCAGGAAACACCATATATTTT. Translating gives CASSIMDRGSGNTIYF.

This clone has only one observation. This chain joins TRBV7-8 and TRBJ2-3; D gene uncertain. Germline lookup yields CDR1 SGHVS and CDR2 FQNEAQ. The CDR3 runs to 15 residues. V was cut by 3 bases and J by 1 base, with 11 bases left in between. The DNA for the CDR3 is TGTGCCAGCAGCTTGCTCTCCCTAGGCACAGATACGCAGTATTTT. This codes for CASSLLSLGTDTQYF.

The chain joins TRBV7-9 to TRBJ1-2, with no clear D. CDR1 and CDR2 from the germline V gene are SEHNR and FQNEAQ (reference sequence). V lost 4 bases and J 3 bases, leaving 15 bases between the germline ends. The CDR3 contains 15 residues. The CDR3 DNA is TGTGCCAGCAGCTCACCAGGCCGGGATGACTATGGCTACACCTTC. Amino acids: CASSSPGRDDYGYTF.

The chain employs TRBV28 and TRBJ1-4, with D tentatively TRBD1 (6 bases). The V end lost 7 bases, the J end lost 3 bases, and 21 bases lay between the germline ends. Germline V CDR1 and CDR2: MDHEN, SYDVKM. CDR3 size: 17 residues. CDR3 amino acids: CASTQLARGSANEKLFF. DNA for the CDR3: TGTGCCAGCACCCAATTGGCCAGGGGCTCGGCTAATGAAAAACTGTTTTTT.

This clone was observed a single time. This chain uses TRBV6-5 with TRBJ1-1, with D unresolved. Trimming took off 0 bases at V and 11 bases at J, with 16 bases between the two ends. CDR3 length: 14 amino acids. The germline V gene encodes CDR1 MNHEY and CDR2 SVGAGI. The CDR3 DNA follows: TGTGCCAGCAGTTACTCTAGTTTGGCCTCATCGGCTTTCTTT. Translation: CASSYSSLASSAFF.

This rearrangement joins TRBV4-1 to TRBJ2-7, with 8 nucleotides matching TRBD2. The V gene's germline CDR1 is MGHRA and CDR2 YSYEKL. Trimming removed 1 base from V and 4 bases from J; junction bases left unmatched: 3. The CDR3 is made up of 14 amino acids. CDR3 DNA sequence: TGCGCCAGCAGCCAAGCCGGGGGGGAGTACGAGCAGTACTTC. Translating it yields CASSQAGGEYEQYF.

The chain combines TRBV7-6 with TRBJ1-6; D is possibly TRBD1 (6 bases). The CDR3 covers 14 residues. In germline, CDR1 is SGHVS, CDR2 FNYEAQ. V dropped 4 bases and J dropped 8 bases, with 12 bases sitting between them. The CDR3 loop is CASSSGQGYSPLHF. The DNA for the CDR3 is TGTGCCAGCAGCTCTGGGCAGGGGTATTCACCCCTCCACTTT.

This chain uses TRBV9 with TRBJ2-2, with TRBD1 matching 8 bases. Germline V gene lookup returns CDR1 SGDLS and CDR2 YYNGEE. This CDR3 spans 16 amino acids. The V and J ends lost 4 bases and 3 bases, in that order; junction bases with no gene match: 8. The CDR3 protein is CASSTTGDKDTGELFF. The DNA of the CDR3 is TGTGCCAGCAGCACGACAGGGGATAAAGACACCGGGGAGCTGTTTTTT. The variable domain in full, completed from reference TRBV9 and TRBJ2-2, reads DSGVTQTPKHLITATGQRVTLRCSPRSGDLSVYWYQQSLDQGLQFLIQYYNGEERAKGNILERFSAQQFPDLHSELNLSSLELGDSALYFCASSTTGDKDTGELFFGEGSRLTVL.

The rearrangement joins TRBV21-1 to TRBJ2-7; the table's D call TRBD2 went unverified against the DNA. TRBV21-1 counts as a pseudogene. This CDR3 has 15 residues. The CDR3 here is CASSNAGSGHYEQYV. For the CDR3, the DNA is TGTGCCAGCAGCAATGCGGGAAGCGGTCATTACGAGCAGTACGTC.

The gene calls are TRBV7-9 and TRBJ2-3; D gene unclear. In germline, CDR1 is SEHNR, CDR2 FQNEAQ (reference sequence). V was cut by 6 bases and J by 5 bases, with 6 bases left in between. This CDR3 has 11 amino acids. The CDR3 sequence is CASSGVDTQYF. The CDR3 DNA is TGTGCCAGCAGTGGGGTAGATACGCAGTATTTT.

The chain recombines TRBV11-1 with TRBJ2-7; D unresolved. CDR3 length: 11 amino acids. Trimming took 4 bases from V and 4 from J, leaving 5 bases between them. From germline, CDR1 is SGHAT and CDR2 FQDESV (reference sequence). The CDR3 spells CASSSAYEQYF. CDR3 nucleotides: TGTGCCAGCAGCTCCGCTTACGAGCAGTACTTC.

In this sample, this clone turned up once. V and J are TRBV9 and TRBJ2-1, with TRBD1 matching over 7 bases. The CDR3 has 13 residues. With 2 bases clipped from V and 6 bases from J, the junction kept 2 bases outside the gene matches. CDR1 is SGDLS, CDR2 YYNGEE, per germline. CDR3 amino acids: CASSVGDSNEQFF. The DNA for the CDR3 is TGTGCCAGCAGCGTCGGGGACAGCAATGAGCAGTTCTTC.

In nucleotides, the CDR3 is TGTGCCAGCAGCAGGACTAGTCAGAGCTCCTACAATGAGCAGTTCTTC. Translating gives CASSRTSQSSYNEQFF. The gene calls are TRBV7-6 and TRBJ2-1; 7 bases are a match to TRBD2. CDR1 is SGHVS and CDR2 is FNYEAQ in the germline V gene. The ends lost 5 bases at V and 0 bases at J; junction bases unmatched: 7. This CDR3 has 16 residues.

The chain combines TRBV5-8 with TRBJ2-7; 12 bases match TRBD2. Germline CDR1 and CDR2: SGHTS and YDEGEE. This CDR3 is 15 amino acids long. With 4 bases clipped from V and 6 bases from J, the junction kept 8 bases outside the gene matches. The DNA of the CDR3 is TGTGCCAGCAGCCTGTTGACTAGCGGGAGTTCCGAGCAGTACTTC. Translation gives CASSLLTSGSSEQYF.

The CDR3, as DNA: TGTGCCAGCAGCTTAGTAGTCAGCGGGAGGAGCACAGATACGCAGTATTTT. Its protein is CASSLVVSGRSTDTQYF. This sequence joins TRBV13 and TRBJ2-3; 9 nucleotides match TRBD2. Trimming removed 1 base from V and 0 bases from J; junction bases left unmatched: 5. The CDR3 spans 17 residues. In germline, CDR1 is PRHDT, CDR2 FYEKMQ (reference sequence).

V and J are TRBV5-6 and TRBJ1-1, with D unclear. V dropped 0 bases and J dropped 4 bases, with 13 bases sitting between them. The germline CDR1 and CDR2 sequences are SGHDT and YYEEEE. CDR3 length: 15 residues. CDR3 sequence: CASSLDPNPVTEAFF. The CDR3 DNA reads as TGTGCCAGCAGCTTGGACCCTAACCCAGTCACTGAAGCTTTCTTT.

V is TRBV9 and J is TRBJ2-2, with D possibly called TRBD1 or TRBD2 (6 bases each). V lost 4 bases and J lost 2, with 21 bases in between. This CDR3 is 18 amino acids long. The germline gives CDR1 SGDLS, CDR2 YYNGEE. The CDR3 bases are TGTGCCAGCAGCTTCCTTACCCTAAGGGGGGCTAACACCGGGGAGCTGTTTTTT. It translates to CASSFLTLRGANTGELFF.

This sequence joins TRBV7-3 and TRBJ1-4; D perhaps matches TRBD1 (5 bases). The V gene's germline CDR1 is SGHTA and CDR2 FQGTGA. The CDR3 is 16 amino acids. The germline V and J ends were trimmed by 4 bases and 6 bases, with 18 bases remaining between them. The DNA of the CDR3 is TGTGCCAGCAGCTCACCTGGGTTGGGGGAGGATGAAAAACTGTTTTTT. This gives the protein CASSSPGLGEDEKLFF.

This sequence joins TRBV6-6 and TRBJ2-3, with a weak D call TRBD2 (6 bases). CDR1 and CDR2 from the germline V gene are MNHNY and SVGAGI (reference sequence). The ends were cut back, 4 bases at V and 3 bases at J, with 14 bases in the middle. The CDR3 covers 15 residues. Here the CDR3 reads CASSSLGGRTDTQYF. The CDR3 bases are TGTGCCAGCAGTTCTCTCGGGGGTAGGACAGATACGCAGTATTTT.

V and J are TRBV11-2 and TRBJ2-7, with D possibly called TRBD1 or TRBD2 (5 bases each). The V end was cut by 8 bases, the J end by 1 base, with 15 bases between. The germline V gene encodes CDR1 SGHAT and CDR2 FQNNGV. The CDR3 runs to 14 residues. Here the CDR3 reads CASAPPGRSYEQYV. CDR3 sequence (DNA): TGTGCCAGCGCGCCGCCGGGGCGGTCCTACGAGCAGTACGTC.

This chain links TRBV25-1 with TRBJ2-2; perhaps TRBD1 as D (6 bases). V was clipped by 2 bases and J by 7 bases, with 14 bases between them. Germline CDR1 MGHDK, CDR2 SYGVNS. This CDR3 is built from 15 residues. This CDR3 is CASSEVTGLHGELFF. CDR3 nucleotides: TGTGCCAGCAGTGAAGTCACAGGGTTACACGGGGAGCTGTTTTTT. The whole variable domain, filled in from reference TRBV25-1 and TRBJ2-2, reads EADIYQTPRYLVIGTGKKITLECSQTMGHDKMYWYQQDPGMELHLIHYSYGVNSTEKGDLSSESTVSRIRTEHFPLTLESARPSHTSQYLCASSEVTGLHGELFFGEGSRLTVL.